Shown below are 16 T cell receptor beta chains from a single sample sequenced in a study of T cell responses to AZD1222 COVID-19 vaccine. The table came from immunoSEQ multiplex PCR; TCRdb's copy has only in-frame clones and leaves some out. Of some 82,000 clones in the sample, approximately 90% were seen once. This sample comprised peripheral blood, obtained on day 0 of AZD1222 vaccination. These receptors all stem from an adult in good health.

CDR3 nucleotide sequence: TGTGCCAGCAGCCTCCCCGGGGCAGCTTGGAACACTGAAGCTTTCTTT. Translation gives CASSLPGAAWNTEAFF. The chain employs TRBV3-1 (or the pseudogene TRBV3-2) and TRBJ1-1, with D possibly matching TRBD1 (5 bases). This CDR3 has 16 residues. Germline loops: CDR1 LGHDT, CDR2 YNNKEL (reference sequence). The V and J ends lost 4 bases and 1 base respectively, with 16 bases between them.

The chain employs TRBV9 and TRBJ1-5; tentative D call: TRBD1 (6 bases). Germline-derived CDR1 and CDR2 are SGDLS and YYNGEE. Trimming pared 0 bases from V and 5 bases from J, leaving 9 bases between. This CDR3 is built from 14 residues. The CDR3 here is CASSVAGADQPQHF. CDR3 DNA sequence: TGTGCCAGCAGCGTAGCAGGGGCGGATCAGCCCCAGCATTTT.

The genes are TRBV6-2 or TRBV6-3 and TRBJ2-7; D is possibly TRBD1 (6 bases). Trimming took 2 bases from V and 4 from J, leaving 12 bases between them. CDR1 and CDR2 (germline): MNHEY, SVGEGT. The CDR3 is 14 residues long. CDR3 in DNA: TGTGCCAGCAGTTACCCCAACAGGGTTTACGAGCAGTACTTC. Its protein is CASSYPNRVYEQYF.

The rearrangement links TRBV9 to TRBJ2-2; TRBD1 might be the D (6 bases). Between the trimmed V and J ends, which lost 2 bases and 1 base, there was a span of 12 bases. Germline CDR1 reads SGDLS; CDR2 reads YYNGEE. This CDR3 has 16 amino acids. As DNA, the CDR3 is TGTGCCAGCAGCGTTCTAGACAGGCGGAACACCGGGGAGCTGTTTTTT. It is translated as CASSVLDRRNTGELFF.

The genes are TRBV11-2 and TRBJ2-2, with 7 bases aligning to TRBD1. The junction had 7 bases not matched to a gene; V was cut back by 2 bases and J by 1 base. This CDR3 is built from 17 residues. Germline values: CDR1 SGHAT, CDR2 FQNNGV. The CDR3 bases are TGTGCCAGCAGCTTACCAGTAGGGGGCGGGAACACCGGGGAGCTGTTTTTT. As protein: CASSLPVGGGNTGELFF.

CDR3 nucleotides: TGTGCCAGCAGCCAGAAGGGGTACCCCCAGCATTTT. Its translation is CASSQKGYPQHF. The rearrangement links TRBV28 to TRBJ1-5; perhaps TRBD1 as D (5 bases). CDR3 length: 12 residues. The V end lost 6 bases, the J end lost 10 bases, and 13 bases lay between the germline ends. CDR1 is MDHEN, CDR2 SYDVKM, per germline.

The genes are TRBV7-3 and TRBJ2-1; D is tentatively TRBD1 or TRBD2 (5 bases each). The CDR3 is made up of 17 amino acids. Germline V CDR1 and CDR2: SGHTA, FQGTGA. Trimming left V 4 bases short and J 3 bases short, with 19 bases between. The CDR3 protein is CASSSPRRDRIYNEQFF. Here the CDR3 DNA reads TGTGCCAGCAGCTCCCCGCGTCGGGACCGGATCTACAATGAGCAGTTCTTC.

The CDR3 DNA is TGTGCCAGCAGGAATGGGCTTGAAGCTTTCTTT. Encoded protein: CASRNGLEAFF. The chain recombines TRBV6-4 with TRBJ1-1; the D is unclear. Germline loops: CDR1 MRHNA, CDR2 SNTAGT. The CDR3 runs 11 residues. Trimming pared 6 bases from V and 7 bases from J, leaving 9 bases between.

V gene TRBV5-5 combines with J gene TRBJ1-2, with a weak D call TRBD1 (5 bases). Deletions cut 6 bases from V and 6 bases from J, with 15 bases between. Germline lookup yields CDR1 SGHKS and CDR2 YYEKEE (reference sequence). The CDR3 is made up of 13 amino acids. The CDR3 sequence is CASTQGELDGYTF. In DNA form, the CDR3 reads TGTGCCAGCACCCAAGGGGAATTGGATGGCTACACCTTC.

J is TRBJ2-7 and V is TRBV6-5; no clear D gene. The germline V and J ends were trimmed by 2 bases and 6 bases, with 14 bases remaining between them. This CDR3 is 14 amino acids long. Per germline, CDR1 MNHEY and CDR2 SVGAGI. The CDR3 DNA is TGTGCCAGCAGTTACACTGGCCAGGTCGGCGAGCAGTACTTC. It encodes CASSYTGQVGEQYF.

V gene TRBV27 combines with J gene TRBJ2-7, with unresolved D. The germline V and J ends were trimmed by 2 bases and 3 bases, with 8 bases remaining between them. The CDR3 has 13 amino acids. Germline loops: CDR1 MNHEY, CDR2 SMNVEV (reference sequence). CDR3 region: CASSLTSNYEQYF. CDR3 bases: TGTGCCAGCAGTTTAACTTCCAACTACGAGCAGTACTTC.

V gene TRBV6-5 combines with J gene TRBJ2-3, with a tentative D call TRBD2 (5 bases). The CDR3 covers 12 residues. The V end was cut by 7 bases, the J end by 2 bases, with 7 bases between. Germline CDR1 MNHEY, CDR2 SVGAGI. CDR3 coding DNA: TGTGCCAGCACCCGGGACACAGATACGCAGTATTTT. It translates to CASTRDTDTQYF.

V is TRBV27 and J is TRBJ2-7; D not resolved. The CDR3 has 14 residues. Germline values: CDR1 MNHEY, CDR2 SMNVEV (reference sequence). The V and J ends lost 7 bases and 2 bases respectively, with 15 bases between them. The CDR3 is CASTTLDRAYEQYF. In DNA form, the CDR3 reads TGTGCCAGCACAACCCTGGACCGTGCCTACGAGCAGTACTTC.

The chain carries TRBV7-3 and TRBJ2-3; TRBD2 matches 10 bases. The CDR3 totals 17 residues. Germline V lookup: CDR1 SGHTA, CDR2 FQGTGA. V dropped 1 base and J dropped 6; count of bases not matched to a gene: 10. The CDR3 spells CASSLNPASGGLDTQYF. CDR3 nucleotide sequence: TGTGCCAGCAGCTTAAATCCGGCTAGCGGGGGTTTGGATACGCAGTATTTT.

This chain links TRBV5-8 with TRBJ2-5, with D unclear. Germline assignment: CDR1 SGHTS and CDR2 YDEGEE. The CDR3 has 16 amino acids. Trimming took off 0 bases at V and 2 bases at J, with 14 bases between the two ends. The CDR3 region has the DNA TGTGCCAGCAGCTTGGTTCTAACCAGGCTTCAAGAGACCCAGTACTTC. Its translation: CASSLVLTRLQETQYF.

The chain uses TRBV7-9 and TRBJ1-2; D not certain. Deletions cut 1 base from V and 5 bases from J, with 14 bases between. Germline V CDR1 and CDR2: SEHNR, FQNEAQ (reference sequence). This CDR3 has 15 residues. The CDR3 nucleotides read TGTGCCAGCAGCTTAGTTCCAGCATCGAAGTATGGCTACACCTTC. Translated: CASSLVPASKYGYTF.